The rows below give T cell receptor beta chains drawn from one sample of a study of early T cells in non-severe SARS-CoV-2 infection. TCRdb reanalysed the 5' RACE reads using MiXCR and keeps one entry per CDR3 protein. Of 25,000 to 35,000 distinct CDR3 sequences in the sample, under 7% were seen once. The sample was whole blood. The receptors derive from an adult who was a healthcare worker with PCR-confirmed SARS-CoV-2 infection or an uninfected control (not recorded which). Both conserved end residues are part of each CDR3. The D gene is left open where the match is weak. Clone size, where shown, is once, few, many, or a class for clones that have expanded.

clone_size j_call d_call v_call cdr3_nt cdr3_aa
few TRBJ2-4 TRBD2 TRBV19 TGTGCCAGCTCAGTGGGACTAGCGGGACGTCAGTACTTC CASSVGLAGRQYF
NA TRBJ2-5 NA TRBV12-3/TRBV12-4 TGTGCCAGCAGTTTAAGGCGGGGCCTGGAGGAGACCCAGTACTTC CASSLRRGLEETQYF
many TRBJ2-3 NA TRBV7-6 TGTGCCAGCAGCTTGGGGGGATTCACAGATACGCAGTATTTT CASSLGGFTDTQYF
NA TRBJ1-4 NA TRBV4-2 TGTGCCAGCAGCCGTTACGAGGGGTTGGGTGAAAAACTGTTTTTT CASSRYEGLGEKLFF
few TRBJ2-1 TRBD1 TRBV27 TGTGCCAGCAGTGGACAGGCCGACTCCTACAATGAGCAGTTCTTC CASSGQADSYNEQFF
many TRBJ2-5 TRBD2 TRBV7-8 TGTGCCAGCAGCACTAGCGGGAGGGCAGTAACCCAGTACTTC CASSTSGRAVTQYF
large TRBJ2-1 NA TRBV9 TGTGCCAGCAGCCCCTCAGTGAGTAATGAGCAGTTCTTC CASSPSVSNEQFF
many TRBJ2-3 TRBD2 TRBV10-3 TGTGCCAGCCAGAGACTAGCGGGAACCACAGATACGCAGTATTTT CASQRLAGTTDTQYF
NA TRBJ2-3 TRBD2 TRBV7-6 TGTGCCAGCAGCTCCGCGCCGGGACTAGACACAGATACGCAGTATTTT CASSSAPGLDTDTQYF
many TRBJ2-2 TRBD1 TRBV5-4 TGTGCCAGCAGCACGGGACAGTCTAACACCGGGGAGCTGTTTTTT CASSTGQSNTGELFF
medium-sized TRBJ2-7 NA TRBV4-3 TGCGCCAGCAGCCAAGGGGAAGGAGGGCAGCAGTACTTC CASSQGEGGQQYF
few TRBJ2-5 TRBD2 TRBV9 TGTGCCAGCAGCGGTAGCGGGGGACGGGAGACCCAGTACTTC CASSGSGGRETQYF
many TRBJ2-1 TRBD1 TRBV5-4 TGTGCCAGCAGTGGGGGACAGGGGAGAAATGAGCAGTTCTTC CASSGGQGRNEQFF
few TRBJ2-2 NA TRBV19 TGTGCCAGTAGCATAAGCCCGAACACCGGGGAGCTGTTTTTT CASSISPNTGELFF
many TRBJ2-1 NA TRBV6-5 TGTGCCAGCAGTTACTCGTGGGGACGTAATGAGCAGTTCTTC CASSYSWGRNEQFF
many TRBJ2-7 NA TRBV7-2 TGTGCCAGCATCCGACAGCTAGGAGGCTACGAGCAGTACTTC CASIRQLGGYEQYF
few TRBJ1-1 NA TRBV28 TGTGCCAGCAGTTTCGATCTTAACACTGAAGCTTTCTTT CASSFDLNTEAFF
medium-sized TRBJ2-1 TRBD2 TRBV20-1 TGCAGTGCTAGAGCCTTCTCGGGGAGCGGGAGCGCCAATGAGCAGTTCTTC CSARAFSGSGSANEQFF
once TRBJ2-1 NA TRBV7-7 TGTGCTAGCAGCCCCTGGGGACCGAACAATGAGCAGTTCTTC CASSPWGPNNEQFF
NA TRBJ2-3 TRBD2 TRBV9 TGTGCCAGCAGCGTAGGATTTGCGGGAGCCGTTGATACGCAGTATTTT CASSVGFAGAVDTQYF
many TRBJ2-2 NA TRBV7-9 TGTGCCAGCAGCTTAAGGGGGTCAGGAGCCGGGGAGCTGTTTTTT CASSLRGSGAGELFF
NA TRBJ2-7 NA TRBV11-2 TGTGCCAGCAGCCGCGACAGGGGAGGGATCGAGCAGTACTTC CASSRDRGGIEQYF
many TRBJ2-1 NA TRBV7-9 TGTGCCAGCAGCCCCCCCCTAGGCACCAATGAGCAGTTCTTC CASSPPLGTNEQFF
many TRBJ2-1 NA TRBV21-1 TGTGCCATCGAAGTCGGTCTAGCGGGAGTAAATAACTATGAGCAGTTCTTC CAIEVGLAGVNNYEQFF
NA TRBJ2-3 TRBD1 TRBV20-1 TGCAGTGCTAAGACAGGGGGGGCAGATACGCAGTATTTT CSAKTGGADTQYF
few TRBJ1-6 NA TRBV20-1 TGCAGTGCTCCTAAGAGGGGGGTCGAAAATTCACCCCTCCACTTT CSAPKRGVENSPLHF
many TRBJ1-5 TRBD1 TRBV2 TGTGCCAGCAGGGCTGACAGGGGTTACGGCAATCAGCCCCAGCATTTT CASRADRGYGNQPQHF
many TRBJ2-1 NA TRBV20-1 TGCAGTGCTAGAGGGGGTAGCGGCTCCTACAATGAGCAGTTCTTC CSARGGSGSYNEQFF
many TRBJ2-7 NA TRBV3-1 TGTGCCAGCAGCCAAGACGACTTCCTTGGCGAGCAGTACTTC CASSQDDFLGEQYF
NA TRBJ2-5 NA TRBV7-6 TGTGCCAGCAGCCCCGGACAGAAAGAGACCCAGTACTTC CASSPGQKETQYF
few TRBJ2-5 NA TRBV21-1 TGTGCCAGCAGCAAAGCGGCGAAGGGGGCCCAAGAGACCCAGTACTTC CASSKAAKGAQETQYF
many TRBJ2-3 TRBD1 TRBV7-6 TGTGCCAGCAGTAAGGGGGCGTTGGGCACAGATACGCAGTATTTT CASSKGALGTDTQYF
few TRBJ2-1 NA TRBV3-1 TGTGCCAGCAGCCAAGCCATGGGCAGGACCTACAATGAGCAGTTCTTC CASSQAMGRTYNEQFF
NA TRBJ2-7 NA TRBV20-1 TGCAGTGCGACCTTGTCCGGGGTCACGGGCGAGCAGTACTTC CSATLSGVTGEQYF
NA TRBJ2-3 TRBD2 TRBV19 TGTGCCAGTAGTATCGGAACTATGGAAGCGGGATCAGATACGCAGTATTTT CASSIGTMEAGSDTQYF
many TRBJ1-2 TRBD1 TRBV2 TGTGCCAGCAATCAAGGACAGGGTATGGGCTATGGCTACACCTTC CASNQGQGMGYGYTF
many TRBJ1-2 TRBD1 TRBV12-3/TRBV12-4 TGTGCCAGCAGAGAGGGACAGAACTATGGCTACACCTTC CASREGQNYGYTF
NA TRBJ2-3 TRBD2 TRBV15 TGTGCCACCAGCAGCCGGACTAGCGGGAGTTCTGAAGATACGCAGTATTTT CATSSRTSGSSEDTQYF
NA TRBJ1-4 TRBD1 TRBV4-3 TGCGCCAGCAGCCAAGAGGGACAGGGAAATGAAAAACTGTTTTTT CASSQEGQGNEKLFF
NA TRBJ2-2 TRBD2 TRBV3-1 TGTGCCAGCAGGCGGGAGGACGGGGAGCTGTTTTTT CASRREDGELFF
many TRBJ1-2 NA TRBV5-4 TGTGCCAGCACCGCCCGGGTCCGCGGGTATGGCTACACCTTC CASTARVRGYGYTF
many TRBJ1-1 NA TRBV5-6 TGTGCCAGCAGCTCATTGGCAACAGGAGCTTTCTTT CASSSLATGAFF
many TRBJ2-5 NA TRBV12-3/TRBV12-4 TGTGCCAGCCGAATCCTTCAAGAGACCCAGTACTTC CASRILQETQYF
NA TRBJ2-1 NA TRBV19 TGTGCCAGTAGTCCCCGGACGGCGCGCTCCTACAATGAGCAGTTCTTC CASSPRTARSYNEQFF
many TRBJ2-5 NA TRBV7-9 TGTGCCAGCAGCCCCATCTGGGAGAAAGAGACCCAGTACTTC CASSPIWEKETQYF
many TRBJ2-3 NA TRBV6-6 TGTGCCAGCCTAGGTGGCCCAGTGGGGGATACGCAGTATTTT CASLGGPVGDTQYF
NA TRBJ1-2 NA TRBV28 TGTGCCAGCAGTTTATGGTCTCCGAGACAGGACTATGGCTACACCTTC CASSLWSPRQDYGYTF
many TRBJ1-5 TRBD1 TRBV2 TGTGCCAGCAGGAGCGGGACAGGGGATGGCCAGCCCCAGCATTTT CASRSGTGDGQPQHF
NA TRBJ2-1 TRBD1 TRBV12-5 TGTGCTAGTGGTTTGGTCGGGACAGGCTTTCCTTACAATGAGCAGTTCTTC CASGLVGTGFPYNEQFF
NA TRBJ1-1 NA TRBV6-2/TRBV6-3 TGTGCCAGCAGTTACTCAGGGGCGCGGTACACTGAAGCTTTCTTT CASSYSGARYTEAFF
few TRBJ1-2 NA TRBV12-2 TGTGCAAGTCGCTTGAAACAGGGGACAAACTATGGCTACACCTTC CASRLKQGTNYGYTF
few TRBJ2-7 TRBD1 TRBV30 TGTGCCTGGGGACAGGGGACCTACGAGCAGTACTTC CAWGQGTYEQYF
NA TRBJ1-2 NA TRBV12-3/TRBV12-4 TGTGCCAGCAGCCAGCAGTCCCAGGGCTACACCTTC CASSQQSQGYTF
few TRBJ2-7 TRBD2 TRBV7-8 TGTGCCAGCAGCAAAGCCGCGGGGGCCTACGAGCAGTACTTC CASSKAAGAYEQYF
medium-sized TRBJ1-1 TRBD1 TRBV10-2 TGCGCCAGCAGAGACAGGGTGAACACTGAAGCTTTCTTT CASRDRVNTEAFF
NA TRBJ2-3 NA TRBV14 TGTGCCAGCAGCCTGCAAGATACGCAGTATTTT CASSLQDTQYF
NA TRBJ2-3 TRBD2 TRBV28 TGTGCCAGCAGTTCTGGACTAGCGGGAGTTTCAGATACGCAGTATTTT CASSSGLAGVSDTQYF
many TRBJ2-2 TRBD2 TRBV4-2 TGTGCCAGCAGCCAAGATCTAGCGGGAGAGACCGGGGAGCTGTTTTTT CASSQDLAGETGELFF
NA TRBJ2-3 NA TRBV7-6 TGTGCCAGCAGCCCACTAACGGAGGCGTACACAGATACGCAGTATTTT CASSPLTEAYTDTQYF
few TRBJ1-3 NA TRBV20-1 TGCAGTGCTAGATTACGGTCAGGGACTGGAAACACCATATATTTT CSARLRSGTGNTIYF